This TCR beta chain derives from a study of blood T cell repertoires in COVID-19. Overall study: The samples span acute and convalescent COVID-19 from the United States, Italy and Spain. PBMCs, B-cell-depleted T cells, or T cells were the source of the cDNA or gDNA that made up the material.

Authors' methods: Reference gene primer amplification in the assay estimated nucleated cell counts. The protocol was immunoSEQ multiplex PCR, while the TCRdb copy is restricted to in-frame clones and leaves out a portion. D and trimming were read from the DNA, whereas the V and J calls and clone size are those reported in that table. This repertoire shows roughly 250,000 clones, around 82% found once; its top ten account for 4.5% to 6%. Germline V gene sequence: CDR1 MNHEY, CDR2 SMNVEV (reference sequence). Trimming pared 5 bases from V and 0 bases from J, leaving 7 bases between. The CDR3 has 13 amino acids.

Material: peripheral blood. This receptor was identified in a woman of 80 years or more with active or convalescent COVID-19. This chain connects TRBV27 to TRBJ1-2; D may be TRBD1 (5 bases). This chain's CDR3 is CASSVTANYGYTF. The CDR3 nucleotides read TGTGCCAGCAGTGTGACAGCTAACTATGGCTACACCTTC.